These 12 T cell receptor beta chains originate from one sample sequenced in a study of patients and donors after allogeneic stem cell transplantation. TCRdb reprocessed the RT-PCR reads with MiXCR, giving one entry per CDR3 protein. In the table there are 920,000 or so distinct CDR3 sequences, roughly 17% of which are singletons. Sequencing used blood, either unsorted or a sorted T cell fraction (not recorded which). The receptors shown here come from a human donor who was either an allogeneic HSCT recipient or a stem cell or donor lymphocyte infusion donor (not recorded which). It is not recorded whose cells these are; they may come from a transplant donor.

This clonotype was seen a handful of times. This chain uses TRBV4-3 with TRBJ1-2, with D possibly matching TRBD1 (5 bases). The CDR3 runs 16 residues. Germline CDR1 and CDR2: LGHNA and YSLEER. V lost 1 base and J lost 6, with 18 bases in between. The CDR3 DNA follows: TGCGCCAGCAGCCAAGCAGTAGGGACCCTCGTCAATGGCTACACCTTC. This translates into CASSQAVGTLVNGYTF.

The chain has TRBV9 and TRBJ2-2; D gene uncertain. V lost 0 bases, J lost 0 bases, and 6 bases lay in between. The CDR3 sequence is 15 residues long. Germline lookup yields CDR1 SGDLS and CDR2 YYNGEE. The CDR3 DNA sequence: TGTGCCAGCAGCGTAGTTCCCGCGAACACCGGGGAGCTGTTTTTT. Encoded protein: CASSVVPANTGELFF. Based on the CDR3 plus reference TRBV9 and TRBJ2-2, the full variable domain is DSGVTQTPKHLITATGQRVTLRCSPRSGDLSVYWYQQSLDQGLQFLIQYYNGEERAKGNILERFSAQQFPDLHSELNLSSLELGDSALYFCASSVVPANTGELFFGEGSRLTVL.

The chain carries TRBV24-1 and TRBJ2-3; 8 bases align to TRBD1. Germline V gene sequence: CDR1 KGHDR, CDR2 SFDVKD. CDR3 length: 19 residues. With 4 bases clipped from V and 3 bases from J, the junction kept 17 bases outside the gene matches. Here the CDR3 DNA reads TGTGCCACCAGTGAACAATGGACAGGGCGTAATCGGAGGACAGATACGCAGTATTTT. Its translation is CATSEQWTGRNRRTDTQYF.

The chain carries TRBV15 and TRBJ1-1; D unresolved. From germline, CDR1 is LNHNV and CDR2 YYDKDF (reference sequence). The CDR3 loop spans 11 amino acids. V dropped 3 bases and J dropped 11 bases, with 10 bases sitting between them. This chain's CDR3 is CATSSKSRAFF. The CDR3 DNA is TGTGCCACCAGCAGTAAAAGTCGGGCTTTCTTT.

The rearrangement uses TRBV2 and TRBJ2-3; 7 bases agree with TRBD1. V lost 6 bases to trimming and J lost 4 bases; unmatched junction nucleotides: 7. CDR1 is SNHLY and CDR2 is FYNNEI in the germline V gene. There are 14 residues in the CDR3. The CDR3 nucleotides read TGTGCCAGCAGCAGGGGGATCACGGCAGATACGCAGTATTTT. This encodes CASSRGITADTQYF.

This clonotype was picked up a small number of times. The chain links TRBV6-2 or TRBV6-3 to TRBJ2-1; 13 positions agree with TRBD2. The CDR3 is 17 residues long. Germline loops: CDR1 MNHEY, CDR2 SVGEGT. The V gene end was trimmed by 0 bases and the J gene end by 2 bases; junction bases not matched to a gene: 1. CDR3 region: CASSYSGTSGAYNEQFF. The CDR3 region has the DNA TGTGCCAGCAGTTACTCGGGGACTAGCGGGGCCTACAATGAGCAGTTCTTC.

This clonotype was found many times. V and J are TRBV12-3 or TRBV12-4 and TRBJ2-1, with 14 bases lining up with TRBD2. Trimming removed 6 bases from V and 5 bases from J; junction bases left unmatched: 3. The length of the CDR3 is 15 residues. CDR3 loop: CASRRLAGGDNEQFF. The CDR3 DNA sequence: TGTGCCAGCAGGAGACTAGCGGGAGGGGACAATGAGCAGTTCTTC.

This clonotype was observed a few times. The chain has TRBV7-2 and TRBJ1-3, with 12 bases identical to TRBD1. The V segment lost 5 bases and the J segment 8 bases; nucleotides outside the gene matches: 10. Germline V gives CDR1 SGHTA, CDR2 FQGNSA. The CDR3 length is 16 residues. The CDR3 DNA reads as TGTGCCAGCAGCCCTAGCGGGGGACAGGGGGCTTACACCATATATTTT. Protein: CASSPSGGQGAYTIYF.

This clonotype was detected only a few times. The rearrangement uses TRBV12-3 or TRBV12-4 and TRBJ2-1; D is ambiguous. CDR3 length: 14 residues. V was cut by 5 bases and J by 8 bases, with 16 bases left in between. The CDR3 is CASSPGPPRHEQFF. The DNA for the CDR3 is TGTGCCAGCAGTCCGGGCCCCCCGCGACATGAGCAGTTCTTC.

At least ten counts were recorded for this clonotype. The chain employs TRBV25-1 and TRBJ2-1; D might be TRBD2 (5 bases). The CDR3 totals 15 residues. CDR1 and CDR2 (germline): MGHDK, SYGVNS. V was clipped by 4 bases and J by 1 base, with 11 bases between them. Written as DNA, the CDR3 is TGTGCCAGCAGTGGGGTTAGCGTATCCTACAATGAGCAGTTCTTC. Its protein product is CASSGVSVSYNEQFF.

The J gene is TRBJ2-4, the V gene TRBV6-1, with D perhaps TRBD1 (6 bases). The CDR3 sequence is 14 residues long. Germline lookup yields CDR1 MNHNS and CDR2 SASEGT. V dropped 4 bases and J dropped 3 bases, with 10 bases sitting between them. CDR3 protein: CASSGQAFKNIQYF. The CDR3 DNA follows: TGTGCCAGCAGTGGACAGGCTTTCAAAAACATTCAGTACTTC.

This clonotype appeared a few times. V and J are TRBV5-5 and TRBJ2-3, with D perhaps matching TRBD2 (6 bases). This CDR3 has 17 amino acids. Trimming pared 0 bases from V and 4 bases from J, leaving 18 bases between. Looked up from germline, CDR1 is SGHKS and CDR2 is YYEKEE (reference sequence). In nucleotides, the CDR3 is TGTGCCAGCAGCTTGGGTCTTTTGGCGGGACTTGCAGATACGCAGTATTTT. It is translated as CASSLGLLAGLADTQYF. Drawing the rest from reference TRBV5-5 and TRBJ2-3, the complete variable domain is DAGVTQSPTHLIKTRGQQVTLRCSPISGHKSVSWYQQVLGQGPQFIFQYYEKEERGRGNFPDRFSARQFPNYSSELNVNALLLGDSALYLCASSLGLLAGLADTQYFGPGTRLTVL.